The next 5 T cell receptor beta chains were all read from a single sample in a study of cytomegalovirus exposure and HLA in healthy donors. 60 Vbeta and 13 Jbeta primers were used in PCR. Libraries were prepared by immunoSEQ multiplex PCR; TCRdb keeps only in-frame clonotypes and omits some of them. The table lists 100,000 to 150,000 clones, roughly four fifths of them singletons. Material: PBMCs. The source is a boy aged 2-9 years in good health and CMV-seronegative.

This sequence joins TRBV21-1 and TRBJ1-4; no check of the table's D call, TRBD1, against the DNA was made. TRBV21-1 corresponds to a pseudogene. The CDR3 is 13 amino acids. The CDR3 nucleotides are TGTGCCAGCAGCCGACAGGGGGATGAAAAACTGTTTTTT. It is translated as CASSRQGDEKLFF.

The chain links TRBV30 to TRBJ2-1; possibly TRBD2 for D (6 bases). The germline V and J ends were trimmed by 0 bases and 0 bases, with 12 bases remaining between them. This CDR3 region has 16 residues. Germline V gene data show CDR1 as GTSNPN and CDR2 as SVGIG (reference sequence). This CDR3 reads CAWSVGSGSSYNEQFF. The DNA for the CDR3 is TGTGCCTGGAGTGTTGGTAGCGGTAGCTCCTACAATGAGCAGTTCTTC. The full variable domain, its missing parts supplied by reference TRBV30 and TRBJ2-1, is SQTIHQWPATLVQPVGSPLSLECTVEGTSNPNLYWYRQAAGRGLQLLFYSVGIGQISSEVPQNLSASRPQDRQFILSSKKLLLSDSGFYLCAWSVGSGSSYNEQFFGPGTRLTVL.

On this clone: At one boundary the junction diverges from the germline segment, which might be a read error. Other DNA variants within this sample encode the same CDR3. The V gene is TRBV2, the J gene TRBJ1-1, with 8 bases matching TRBD1. There are 17 residues in the CDR3. Germline V gene sequence: CDR1 SNHLY, CDR2 FYNNEI. The CDR3 region is CASSTDQGAMMNTEAFF. Written as DNA, the CDR3 is TGTGCCAGCAGTACCGACCAGGGGGCCATGATGAACACTGAAGCCTTCTTT.

This rearrangement joins TRBV11-2 to TRBJ2-1, with D possibly matching TRBD1 (5 bases). The CDR3 has 13 residues. Germline V gene data show CDR1 as SGHAT and CDR2 as FQNNGV. Trimming left V 5 bases short and J 6 bases short, with 11 bases between. The CDR3 is CASSLPRGNEQFF. As DNA, the CDR3 is TGTGCCAGCAGCCTCCCTAGGGGCAATGAGCAGTTCTTC.

The V gene is TRBV19, the J gene TRBJ1-6; 9 positions match TRBD1. Germline V gene lookup returns CDR1 LNHDA and CDR2 SQIVND (reference sequence). The CDR3 consists of 14 residues. V was pared by 4 bases and J by 10 bases, with 5 bases of the junction left unmatched. CDR3 sequence (DNA): TGTGCCAGTAGTAATGGACAGGGGCCCTCACCCCTCCACTTT. Translating gives CASSNGQGPSPLHF. Complete variable domain (other parts from reference TRBV19 and TRBJ1-6): DGGITQSPKYLFRKEGQNVTLSCEQNLNHDAMYWYRQDPGQGLRLIYYSQIVNDFQKGDIAEGYSVSREKKESFPLTVTSAQKNPTAFYLCASSNGQGPSPLHFGNGTRLTVT.